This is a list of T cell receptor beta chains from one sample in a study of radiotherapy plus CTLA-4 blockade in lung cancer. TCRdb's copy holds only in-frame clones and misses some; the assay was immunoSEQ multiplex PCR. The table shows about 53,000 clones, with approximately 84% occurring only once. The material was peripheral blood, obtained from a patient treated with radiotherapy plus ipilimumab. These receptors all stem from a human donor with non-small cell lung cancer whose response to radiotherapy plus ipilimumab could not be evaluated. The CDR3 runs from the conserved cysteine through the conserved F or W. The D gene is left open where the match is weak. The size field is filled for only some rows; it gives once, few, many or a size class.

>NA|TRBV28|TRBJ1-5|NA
CASSFGRNNQPQHF
TGTGCCAGCAGTTTTGGCAGAAACAATCAGCCCCAGCATTTT
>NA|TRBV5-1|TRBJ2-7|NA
CASSIGPITSPNYYEQYF
TGCGCCAGCTCTATAGGACCCATCACTAGCCCTAATTATTACGAGCAGTACTTC
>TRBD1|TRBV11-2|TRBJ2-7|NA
CASSHGQADFYEQYF
TGTGCCAGCAGCCACGGACAGGCCGATTTCTACGAGCAGTACTTC
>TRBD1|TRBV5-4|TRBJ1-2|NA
CASGLDRDRGGYTF
TGTGCCAGCGGTTTGGACAGGGATCGGGGTGGCTACACCTTC
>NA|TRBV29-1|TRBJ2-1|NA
CSVVRPFSLDEQFF
TGCAGCGTTGTAAGGCCATTTAGCCTCGATGAGCAGTTCTTC
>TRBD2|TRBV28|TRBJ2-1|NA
CASSSTSEGLYNEQFF
TGTGCCAGCAGTTCGACTAGCGAAGGGCTTTACAATGAGCAGTTCTTC
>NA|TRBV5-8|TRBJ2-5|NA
CASSLGTAQETQYF
TGTGCCAGCAGCTTGGGGACAGCGCAAGAGACCCAGTACTTC
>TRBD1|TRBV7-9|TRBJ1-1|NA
CASSSADRGLEAFF
TGTGCCAGCAGCTCAGCCGACAGGGGGCTAGAAGCTTTCTTT
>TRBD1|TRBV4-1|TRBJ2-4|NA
CASSQWTGKNIQYF
TGCGCCAGCAGCCAATGGACAGGGAAAAACATTCAGTACTTC
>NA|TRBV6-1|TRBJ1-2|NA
CASSEAMEGANYGYTF
TGTGCCAGCAGTGAAGCGATGGAGGGAGCTAACTATGGCTACACCTTC
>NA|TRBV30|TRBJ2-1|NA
CAWSGGEVKQFF
TGTGCCTGGAGTGGGGGGGAGGTAAAGCAGTTCTTC
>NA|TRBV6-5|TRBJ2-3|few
CASSRPGTDTQYF
TGTGCCAGCAGTCGCCCAGGAACAGATACGCAGTATTTT
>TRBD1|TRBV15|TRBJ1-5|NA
CATSVRGQPQHF
TGTGCCACCAGCGTCAGGGGGCAGCCCCAGCATTTT
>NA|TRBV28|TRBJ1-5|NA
CASSLGWGPLSNQPQHF
TGTGCCAGCAGTTTAGGGTGGGGGCCCCTTAGCAATCAGCCCCAGCATTTT
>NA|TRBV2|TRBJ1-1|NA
CASSVGGMNTEAFF
TGTGCCAGCAGTGTTGGCGGGATGAACACTGAAGCTTTCTTT
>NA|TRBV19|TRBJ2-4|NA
CASSISAKNIQYF
TGTGCCAGTAGTATTAGCGCCAAAAACATTCAGTACTTC
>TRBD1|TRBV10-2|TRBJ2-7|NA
CASSDIGTGLYEQYF
TGCGCCAGCAGTGATATCGGGACAGGGCTCTACGAGCAGTACTTC
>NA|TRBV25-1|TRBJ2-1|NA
CASSDFTGLGSNEQFF
TGTGCCAGCAGTGATTTCACGGGCCTGGGGAGCAATGAGCAGTTCTTC
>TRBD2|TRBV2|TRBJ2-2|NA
CASSVLAENTGELFF
TGTGCCAGCAGTGTTCTAGCGGAGAACACCGGGGAGCTGTTTTTT
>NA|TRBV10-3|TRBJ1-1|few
CAISLGGSDTEAFF
TGTGCCATCAGTCTCGGGGGGTCTGACACTGAAGCTTTCTTT
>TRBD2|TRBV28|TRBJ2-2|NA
CASSLVPSGISGELFF
TGTGCCAGCAGTTTAGTACCTAGCGGGATTAGCGGGGAGCTGTTTTTT
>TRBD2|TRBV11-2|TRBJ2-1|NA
CASSVFPQGLANEQFF
TGTGCCAGCAGCGTATTCCCTCAGGGACTAGCGAATGAGCAGTTCTTC
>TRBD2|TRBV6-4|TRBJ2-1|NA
CASAPLAGVSNEQFF
TGTGCCAGTGCACCGCTAGCGGGAGTATCTAATGAGCAGTTCTTC
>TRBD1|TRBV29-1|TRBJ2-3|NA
CSVLDRGPTDTQYF
TGCAGCGTCCTAGACAGGGGGCCGACAGATACGCAGTATTTT
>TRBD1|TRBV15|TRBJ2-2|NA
CATSRRDSHGELFF
TGTGCCACCAGCAGACGGGACAGCCACGGGGAGCTGTTTTTT
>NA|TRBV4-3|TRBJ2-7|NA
CASSQEVAASSYEQYF
TGCGCCAGCAGCCAAGAGGTAGCGGCTAGCTCCTACGAGCAGTACTTC
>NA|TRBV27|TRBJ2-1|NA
CATRGAGATESSYNEQFF
TGTGCCACCCGTGGGGCAGGGGCAACCGAGAGCTCCTACAATGAGCAGTTCTTC
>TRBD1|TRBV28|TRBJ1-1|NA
CASSHGGTGPLSLNTEAFF
TGTGCCAGCAGCCACGGGGGGACAGGGCCCCTTTCCTTGAACACTGAAGCTTTCTTT
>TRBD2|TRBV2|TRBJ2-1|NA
CASRGLDIFEQFF
TGTGCCAGCAGGGGACTAGATATTTTTGAGCAGTTCTTC
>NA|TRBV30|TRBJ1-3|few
CAWSRQLSSGNTIYF
TGTGCCTGGAGTCGACAGTTGAGCTCTGGAAACACCATATATTTT
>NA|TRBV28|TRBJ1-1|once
CASSFGRAITFF
TGTGCCAGCAGTTTCGGCAGGGCTATAACTTTCTTT
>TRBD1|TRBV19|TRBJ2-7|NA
CASSPTGGAYEQYF
TGTGCCAGTAGTCCGACAGGGGGTGCCTACGAGCAGTACTTC
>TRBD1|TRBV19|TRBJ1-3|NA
CASSMGQGVTVGNTIYF
TGTGCCAGTAGTATGGGACAGGGAGTCACGGTCGGAAACACCATATATTTT
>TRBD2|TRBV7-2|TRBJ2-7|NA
CASSSGTSGNYEQYF
TGTGCCAGCAGCTCCGGGACTAGCGGGAACTACGAGCAGTACTTC
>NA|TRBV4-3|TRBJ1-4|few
CASSQERIPNEKLFF
TGCGCCAGCAGCCAAGAGCGTATACCTAATGAAAAACTGTTTTTT
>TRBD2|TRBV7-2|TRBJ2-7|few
CASSDWTSGYEQYF
TGTGCCAGCAGCGATTGGACTAGCGGTTACGAGCAGTACTTC
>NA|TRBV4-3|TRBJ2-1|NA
CASSQSSEQFF
TGCGCCAGCAGCCAAAGTAGTGAGCAGTTCTTC
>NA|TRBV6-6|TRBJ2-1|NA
CASSSRAGMNNEQFF
TGTGCCAGCAGTTCCCGTGCAGGGATGAACAATGAGCAGTTCTTC
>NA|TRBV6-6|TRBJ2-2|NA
CASSYGIAEDTGELFF
TGTGCCAGCAGTTACGGTATAGCGGAGGACACCGGGGAGCTGTTTTTT
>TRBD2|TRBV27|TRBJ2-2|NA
CASSLLRPTSGYTGELFF
TGTGCCAGCAGTCTCCTCCGACCGACTAGCGGATACACCGGGGAGCTGTTTTTT
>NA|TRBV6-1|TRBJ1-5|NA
CASSEASQASNQPQHF
TGTGCCAGCAGTGAAGCGAGCCAGGCCAGCAATCAGCCCCAGCATTTT
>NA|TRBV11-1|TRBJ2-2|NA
CASSLALGVGELFF
TGTGCCAGCAGCTTAGCGTTAGGGGTCGGGGAGCTGTTTTTT
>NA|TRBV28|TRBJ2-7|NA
CAISIQPNYYEQYF
TGTGCCATCTCGATACAACCGAATTACTACGAGCAGTACTTC
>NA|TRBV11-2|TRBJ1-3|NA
CASSLQNTIYF
TGTGCCAGCAGCTTACAGAACACCATATATTTT
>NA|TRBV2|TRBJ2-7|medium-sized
CASSVQGYEQYF
TGTGCCAGCAGTGTACAGGGCTACGAGCAGTACTTC
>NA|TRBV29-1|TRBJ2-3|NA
CSVVLDTDTQYF
TGCAGCGTTGTCTTAGACACAGATACGCAGTATTTT
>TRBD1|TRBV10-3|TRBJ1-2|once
CAISPGQGYGYTF
TGTGCCATCAGTCCGGGACAGGGCTATGGCTACACCTTC
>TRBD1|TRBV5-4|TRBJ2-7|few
CASSFPGTGREEQYF
TGTGCCAGCAGCTTTCCAGGGACAGGGCGTGAGGAGCAGTACTTC
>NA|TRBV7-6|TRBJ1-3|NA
CASSLGQGNTIYF
TGTGCCAGCAGCTTAGGACAAGGAAACACCATATATTTT
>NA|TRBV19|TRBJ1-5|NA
CASSISGWFGNQPQHF
TGTGCCAGTAGTATCTCGGGATGGTTTGGCAATCAGCCCCAGCATTTT
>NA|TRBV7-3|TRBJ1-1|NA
CASSPRPGEGNTEAFF
TGTGCCAGCAGCCCTCGACCAGGGGAGGGGAACACTGAAGCTTTCTTT
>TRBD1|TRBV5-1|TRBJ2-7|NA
CASSADRGQNEQYF
TGCGCCAGCAGCGCGGACAGGGGGCAGAACGAGCAGTACTTC
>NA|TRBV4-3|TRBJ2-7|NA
CASSQAPLYEQYF
TGCGCCAGCAGCCAAGCCCCTCTGTACGAGCAGTACTTC
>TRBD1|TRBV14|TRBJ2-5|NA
CASSQFRTGDFRETQYF
TGTGCCAGCAGCCAATTTAGGACAGGCGATTTCAGGGAGACCCAGTACTTC
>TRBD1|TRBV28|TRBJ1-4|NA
CASSSWTGVTTNEKLFF
TGTGCCAGCAGTTCATGGACAGGGGTAACAACTAATGAAAAACTGTTTTTT
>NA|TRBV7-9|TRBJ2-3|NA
CATRTDTQYF
TGTGCCACTCGGACAGATACGCAGTATTTT
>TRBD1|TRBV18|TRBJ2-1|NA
CASSPPRGLTDNEQFF
TGTGCCAGCTCACCACCAAGGGGGCTCACGGACAATGAGCAGTTCTTC